The present T cell receptor beta chain was sequenced within a study of persistence of HIV-infected CD4 T cells (dated by TCRdb to 2018 to 2021). Concerning the study at large: The study isolated CMV- and HIV-1 Gag-responding CD4+ T cells from ART-treated individuals to examine antigen-driven clonal expansion of HIV-1-infected cells. The median time the participants had spent on suppressive ART was roughly eight years. Peripheral blood samples of up to roughly 200 mL were collected at multiple time points, except for a couple of participants, who underwent leukapheresis at a single time point. TCRbeta sequencing assessed the clonality of all cells in each sorted population, while proviral sequencing assessed the clonality of infected cells. For the TCR cluster analysis across participants, 8 or 9 participants were included for CMV and six or seven participants for Gag.

Findings and caveats that apply to the study as a whole: TCRbeta richness in CMV- and Gag-responding cells was significantly lower than in anti-CD3/anti-CD28-responding cells; CMV-responding cells had higher oligoclonality than CD3/CD28-stimulated and Gag-responding cells. Antigen-responding cells were enriched for degenerate expanded CDR3beta sequences, which suggests convergent selection of CD4+ responses to CMV and Gag. TCR oligoclonality correlated with proviral oligoclonality within the same sorted populations. Bulk TCR analyses could not be limited to the rare CMV-responding cells that actually contained HIV-1 proviruses. The study involved few individuals and tested only a limited range of antigens.

TCRbeta repertoires were sequenced from genomic DNA with the immunoSEQ hsTCRB assay version 4 in survey mode. For TCRbeta sequencing, genomic DNA was diluted to 9.5 to 10 ng/uL, with up to about 1 ug used per sample. The authors processed their data as follows. Analysis of the TCRbeta data was done in ImmunoSeq Analyzer 3.0, and diversity was computed on productive nucleotide rearrangements. Using the Immunarch R package, lower-bound TCR diversity was estimated with the improved Chao index and clonality was estimated with the Gini coefficient. Different nucleotide rearrangements encoding the same CDR3beta amino acid sequence were treated as distinct clonotypes. Differential abundance analysis found TCRbeta sequences that were significantly enriched in antigen-responding cells compared with anti-CD3/anti-CD28-activated cells. TCRs were clustered by predicted peptide-MHC specificity with GLIPH2, both within individual participants and across merged participant data sets. The table comes from immuneACCESS by way of TCRdb, which keeps in-frame sequences with V and J called. Part of the clones is missing from these tables; in studies checked, under half for an unresolved V gene and the rest for unknown reasons. Clone size and the V and J calls come from that table; the DNA yielded D and trimming. The sample table shows fewer than 35,000 clones, and around four fifths are seen once. About 0.86% of the sample is in the top ten clones.

Worth noting for this clone: Its recognized antigen is unknown. No base quality information exists; no much larger clone differs at one position.

For this chain, trimming is 3 bases at the V end and 8 bases at the J end, and the number of junction bases without a gene match is 7. According to the germline V gene, CDR1 reads KGHSH and CDR2 reads LQKENI. Including the terminal cysteine and phenylalanine, the CDR3 comprises 14 residues. This entry keeps only the CDR3 DNA: 42 bases, framed from base 1. This specimen's treatment or condition label, per the study, means: suppressive antiretroviral therapy. Lysates of CMV-infected fibroblasts at about 10 ug/mL were used to stimulate the cells. Nonresponding CD40L-negative CD69-negative CD45RO-high memory CD4+ T cells were sorted as memory populations depleted of antigen-responding cells. Participants were HIV-1-infected adults who started suppressive ART during chronic infection. Plasma HIV-1 RNA had been undetectable (below 50 copies/mL) in participants for at least 4 years. To be included, a participant needed positive CMV serology and a CD4+ T cell count above 400 cells/uL. Before stimulation, PBMCs were isolated using density centrifugation and then depleted of CD8+ T cells. For less than 20 hours, the CD8-depleted PBMCs were stimulated with anti-CD28/CD49d costimulation, a CD40-blocking antibody, and enfuvirtide to prevent new infections. Sorting was done on either a Beckman Coulter MoFlo Legacy or an XDP sorter, and propidium iodide was used to exclude dead cells. Genomic DNA was extracted using the QIAamp DNA Mini Kit for samples with more than one million cells and using the Quick-DNA Microprep Kit for all other samples.

The sample in question was CD4+ T cells sorted from PBMCs after roughly 17-hour stimulation, obtained from a patient who received antiretroviral therapy. Reading the label with the study, this specimen's cell subset or site is: CD40L-CD69- CD45RO-high memory CD4 T cells not responding to CMV lysate. This receptor was obtained from an adult man with HIV who was CMV-seropositive. The V gene is TRBV18 and the J gene is TRBJ1-2, with TRBD1 matching 9 junction bases. The DNA sequence is as follows: TGTGCCAGCTCACCCCCGGGGACAGGGCAAGGCTACACCTTC. Its product reads: CASSPPGTGQGYTF.